These 31 T cell receptor beta chains were sequenced from one sample in a study of graft-versus-host responses after intestinal transplantation. Assay used: immunoSEQ multiplex PCR; TCRdb lists only in-frame clones, some missing. Among about 73,000 clones listed, about 90% were seen once. These receptors lack a known antigen. The sequencing used unstimulated CD8+ T cells sorted from spleen or lymph node cells, collected before transplant. Source of these receptors: a human donor who was the organ donor for an intestinal transplant.

The chain carries TRBV15 and TRBJ1-1; D might be TRBD1 (6 bases). V was clipped by 3 bases and J by 5 bases, with 13 bases between them. Germline V gene data show CDR1 as LNHNV and CDR2 as YYDKDF (reference sequence). This CDR3 has 14 residues. CDR3 sequence: CATSRDRSRTEAFF. CDR3 sequence (DNA): TGTGCCACCAGCAGGGACAGATCAAGGACTGAAGCTTTCTTT.

J is TRBJ1-1 and V is TRBV6-5, with a possible D match to TRBD1 (6 bases). This CDR3 spans 13 amino acids. Germline values: CDR1 MNHEY, CDR2 SVGAGI. Trimming left V 6 bases short and J 4 bases short, with 12 bases between. CDR3 amino acids: CASSVGGATEAFF. The CDR3 DNA reads TGTGCCAGCAGCGTAGGGGGGGCCACTGAAGCTTTCTTT.

The chain joins TRBV23-1 to TRBJ2-3; 9 bases line up with TRBD2. TRBV23-1 is an ORF, with its function uncertain. Trimming removed 3 bases from V and 5 bases from J; junction bases left unmatched: 12. This CDR3 comprises 17 residues. CDR3 nucleotide sequence: TGCGCCAGCAGTCAGAGGTGCGGGGGGGTGCGAGGAGATACGCAGTATTTT. As protein: CASSQRCGGVRGDTQYF.

The chain employs TRBV2 and TRBJ1-1; TRBD1 is a possible D gene (5 bases). CDR1 and CDR2 (germline): SNHLY, FYNNEI. The CDR3 is 14 residues long. Trimming took off 6 bases at V and 8 bases at J, with 19 bases between the two ends. In DNA, the CDR3 is TGTGCCAGCAGGGGGGGACTTGACATCGGGGAAGCTTTCTTT. The encoded protein is CASRGGLDIGEAFF.

The rearrangement links TRBV2 to TRBJ2-2, with a weak D call TRBD2 (5 bases). The CDR3 is 14 amino acids. Trimming shortened V by 4 bases and J by 3 bases, and 9 bases separated the two germline ends. Germline CDR1 SNHLY, CDR2 FYNNEI. The CDR3 loop reads CASSGLADTGELFF. The DNA for the CDR3 is TGTGCCAGCAGTGGGCTAGCCGACACCGGGGAGCTGTTTTTT.

This clone was counted a few times. The rearrangement uses TRBV4-2 and TRBJ2-1; 11 nucleotides line up with TRBD2. The CDR3 contains 16 residues. Germline V gene sequence: CDR1 LGHNA, CDR2 YNFKEQ. The V and J ends lost 1 base and 7 bases, in that order; junction bases with no gene match: 6. Here the CDR3 DNA reads TGTGCCAGCAGCCAAGTAGCGGGGGGGCCGAAGAATGAGCAGTTCTTC. Protein: CASSQVAGGPKNEQFF.

In its sample, this clone was seen once. The chain joins TRBV6-6 to TRBJ2-3; D possibly corresponds to TRBD2 (6 bases). Per germline, CDR1 MNHNY and CDR2 SVGAGI (reference sequence). The V and J ends lost 4 bases and 2 bases respectively, with 13 bases between them. The CDR3 covers 15 residues. CDR3 bases: TGTGCCAGCAGTTTCCTGGCGGGGATCACAGATACGCAGTATTTT. Translation gives CASSFLAGITDTQYF.

The chain carries TRBV2 and TRBJ2-3; 7 bases map to TRBD1. Germline V gives CDR1 SNHLY, CDR2 FYNNEI. With 2 bases clipped from V and 1 base from J, the junction kept 3 bases outside the gene matches. The CDR3 length is 15 residues. The CDR3 spells CASSEWGQRTDTQYF. CDR3 DNA: TGTGCCAGCAGTGAATGGGGACAGCGCACAGATACGCAGTATTTT. Drawing the rest from reference TRBV2 and TRBJ2-3, the complete variable domain is EPEVTQTPSHQVTQMGQEVILRCVPISNHLYFYWYRQILGQKVEFLVSFYNNEISEKSEIFDDQFSVERPDGSNFTLKIRSTKLEDSAMYFCASSEWGQRTDTQYFGPGTRLTVL.

The chain carries TRBV6-1 and TRBJ1-2, with a possible D match to TRBD1 (5 bases). Germline V CDR1 and CDR2: MNHNS, SASEGT. The germline V and J ends were trimmed by 8 bases and 6 bases, with 22 bases remaining between them. The CDR3 covers 15 residues. The chain's CDR3 is CASRGSGGESNGYTF. The CDR3 DNA reads TGTGCCAGCCGGGGAAGTGGAGGGGAATCGAATGGCTACACCTTC.

The chain carries TRBV15 and TRBJ1-4; a weak D match, TRBD1 (5 bases). This CDR3 contains 16 residues. Trimming cost V 0 bases and J 8 bases, with 16 bases left between them. Germline CDR1 reads LNHNV; CDR2 reads YYDKDF (reference sequence). The CDR3 sequence is CATSRDGGTGNEKLFF. The CDR3 coding sequence is TGTGCCACCAGCAGAGATGGGGGGACCGGGAACGAAAAACTGTTTTTT.

This clone has only a few counts. V usage is TRBV23-1 and J usage is TRBJ2-7; 8 bases are a match to TRBD1. TRBV23-1 is assigned to the ORF class and has an uncertain function. This CDR3 is 13 amino acids long. With V trimmed by 9 bases and J by 1 base, 5 bases remained unmatched. CDR3: CARGQEVSYEQYV. CDR3 nucleotide sequence: TGCGCCAGGGGACAGGAAGTGTCCTACGAGCAGTACGTC.

V and J are TRBV7-9 and TRBJ1-5; 8 bases are a match to TRBD1. Germline assignment: CDR1 SEHNR and CDR2 FQNEAQ (reference sequence). V was clipped by 5 bases and J by 6 bases; unmatched bases: 9. The CDR3 has 15 residues. As DNA, the CDR3 is TGTGCCAGCAGCCAGGACAGGGTGGCCGGTCAGCCCCAGCATTTT. Residues: CASSQDRVAGQPQHF.

The chain is built from TRBV5-4 and TRBJ1-1; a possible D gene is TRBD1 (6 bases). Trimming cost V 3 bases and J 2 bases, with 11 bases left between them. Germline V lookup: CDR1 SGHNT, CDR2 YYREEE (reference sequence). The CDR3 is 14 residues long. The CDR3 sequence: CASSSPGQNTEAFF. The CDR3 bases are TGTGCCAGCAGCTCACCGGGACAAAACACTGAAGCTTTCTTT.

This clone was seen a handful of times. This chain joins TRBV4-1 and TRBJ1-5; D gene ambiguous. The length of the CDR3 is 14 residues. Trimming cost V 1 base and J 7 bases, with 11 bases left between them. Germline CDR1 MGHRA, CDR2 YSYEKL. CDR3 sequence reads: CASSQGNLGQPQHF. CDR3 coding DNA: TGCGCCAGCAGCCAAGGGAATCTGGGCCAGCCCCAGCATTTT.

The J gene is TRBJ1-2, the V gene TRBV5-1, with D perhaps matching TRBD1 (5 bases). Germline V gives CDR1 SGHRS, CDR2 YFSETQ. The CDR3 covers 15 residues. V lost 3 bases to trimming and J lost 6 bases, with 18 bases between them. CDR3 sequence reads: CASSYFGGGDDGYTF. The CDR3 DNA sequence: TGCGCCAGCAGCTACTTCGGGGGAGGGGATGATGGCTACACCTTC.

The chain has TRBV5-6 and TRBJ2-2; D unclear. This CDR3 is 13 amino acids long. Between the trimmed V and J ends, which lost 5 bases and 6 bases, there was a span of 11 bases. Germline V gives CDR1 SGHDT, CDR2 YYEEEE. The CDR3: CASSFPLSGELFF. Here the CDR3 DNA reads TGTGCCAGCAGTTTTCCCCTCTCCGGGGAGCTGTTTTTT.

The V and J genes are TRBV6-5 and TRBJ2-5; D might be TRBD2 (6 bases). The germline V gene has CDR1 MNHEY and CDR2 SVGAGI. CDR3 length: 13 residues. V shed 7 bases and J shed 5 bases, with 14 bases lying between them. CDR3 sequence: CASTPGGSETQYF. The CDR3 region has the DNA TGTGCCAGCACCCCCGGGGGTTCGGAGACCCAGTACTTC.

The V call is TRBV7-2, the J call TRBJ1-6; D is uncertain. Trimming took 4 bases from V and 4 from J, leaving 23 bases between them. There are 19 residues in the CDR3. From germline, CDR1 is SGHTA and CDR2 FQGNSA. The CDR3, as DNA: TGTGCCAGCAGCTCGCCGGTAAACAGTGCCCTGCCTTATAATTCACCCCTCCACTTT. Residues: CASSSPVNSALPYNSPLHF.

This chain connects TRBV28 to TRBJ1-6; D may be TRBD1 (5 bases). Germline loops: CDR1 MDHEN, CDR2 SYDVKM. CDR3 length: 16 residues. Deletions cut 4 bases from V and 1 base from J, with 11 bases between. The CDR3 protein is CASSYQQVSYNSPLHF. DNA of the CDR3: TGTGCCAGCAGTTACCAACAGGTATCCTATAATTCACCCCTCCACTTT. Full variable domain (outside the CDR3, taken from reference TRBV28 and TRBJ1-6): DVKVTQSSRYLVKRTGEKVFLECVQDMDHENMFWYRQDPGLGLRLIYFSYDVKMKEKGDIPEGYSVSREKKERFSLILESASTNQTSMYLCASSYQQVSYNSPLHFGNGTRLTVT.

The rearrangement uses TRBV7-3 and TRBJ2-2; D unresolved. V was shortened by 1 base and J by 4 bases, with 10 bases between the two germline ends. This CDR3 has 15 residues. Germline V gene sequence: CDR1 SGHTA, CDR2 FQGTGA. In DNA, the CDR3 is TGTGCCAGCAGCTTAAGTCCAGATCGCACCGGGGAGCTGTTTTTT. Translation gives CASSLSPDRTGELFF.

This clone occurred once. The chain carries TRBV7-9 and TRBJ2-5; TRBD2 matches 9 bases. V lost 5 bases, J lost 3 bases, and 7 bases stayed unmatched. CDR3 size: 15 residues. CDR1 is SEHNR and CDR2 is FQNEAQ in the germline V gene (reference sequence). CDR3 DNA sequence: TGTGCCAGCAGCCCTTTCAGCGGGGGGAAAGAGACCCAGTACTTC. This encodes CASSPFSGGKETQYF.

The rearrangement uses TRBV11-3 and TRBJ2-2, with D tentatively TRBD1 (5 bases). CDR3 length: 16 amino acids. V lost 2 bases to trimming and J lost 5 bases, with 15 bases between them. Germline V CDR1 and CDR2: SGHNT, YENEEA. The CDR3 loop reads CASSLSPQGWTGELFF. CDR3 in DNA: TGTGCCAGCAGCTTATCCCCCCAGGGCTGGACCGGGGAGCTGTTTTTT.

The rearrangement uses TRBV30 and TRBJ2-7; D is possibly TRBD2 (5 bases). V was cut by 3 bases and J by 7 bases, with 13 bases left in between. Germline CDR1 and CDR2: GTSNPN and SVGIG (reference sequence). The CDR3 has 12 residues. The CDR3 DNA is TGTGCCTGGAGCCGAGGGAGTGGGGAGCAGTACGTC. Protein: CAWSRGSGEQYV.

The chain has TRBV29-1 and TRBJ2-1, with TRBD1 matching over 8 bases. Germline-derived CDR1 and CDR2 are SQVTM and ANQGSEA. V gave up 4 bases and J gave up 2 bases; unmatched junction bases: 4. This CDR3 has 14 residues. CDR3 protein: CSVGDRGPYNEQFF. CDR3 coding DNA: TGCAGCGTTGGCGACAGGGGCCCCTACAATGAGCAGTTCTTC.

This clone was counted a single time. The chain recombines TRBV27 with TRBJ1-2; the match to TRBD1 covers 8 bases. CDR1 and CDR2 (germline): MNHEY, SMNVEV (reference sequence). The CDR3 is 16 amino acids. V lost 6 bases and J lost 2; bases outside the gene matches: 11. The CDR3 DNA is TGTGCCAGCAGCCCCGCAAACAGGGGGGGAAACTATGGCTACACCTTC. Translation gives CASSPANRGGNYGYTF.

This chain joins TRBV5-6 and TRBJ2-1; 9 nucleotides agree with TRBD2. The V gene's germline CDR1 is SGHDT and CDR2 YYEEEE. CDR3 length: 16 residues. Trimming removed 4 bases from V and 6 bases from J; junction bases left unmatched: 11. The DNA for the CDR3 is TGTGCCAGCAGCCTGTACGGCGGGGGGGAATTCAATGAGCAGTTCTTC. Its translation: CASSLYGGGEFNEQFF.

The chain employs TRBV7-9 and TRBJ1-6, with D maybe TRBD1 (5 bases). This CDR3 is 16 amino acids long. The V gene's germline CDR1 is SEHNR and CDR2 FQNEAQ (reference sequence). The germline V and J ends were trimmed by 6 bases and 0 bases, with 12 bases remaining between them. The CDR3 sequence: CASRNRNSSYNSPLHF. The DNA of the CDR3 is TGTGCCAGCAGAAACAGGAATAGCTCCTATAATTCACCCCTCCACTTT.

This chain links TRBV18 with TRBJ2-6, with D hard to call. V lost 0 bases and J lost 3, with 9 bases in between. The CDR3 covers 16 residues. CDR1 KGHSH and CDR2 LQKENI come from the germline V gene. The CDR3 bases are TGTGCCAGCTCACCACCGTTTCGACTTGGGGCCAACGTCCTGACTTTC. Its protein is CASSPPFRLGANVLTF. The whole variable domain, remainder taken from reference TRBV18 and TRBJ2-6, is NAGVMQNPRHLVRRRGQEARLRCSPMKGHSHVYWYRQLPEEGLKFMVYLQKENIIDESGMPKERFSAEFPKEGPSILRIQQVVRGDSAAYFCASSPPFRLGANVLTFGAGSRLTVL.

V and J are TRBV7-6 and TRBJ1-2, with D possibly TRBD1 on 5 matching bases. CDR1 and CDR2 from the germline V gene are SGHVS and FNYEAQ. This CDR3 has 15 amino acids. The V end was cut by 0 bases, the J end by 3 bases, with 11 bases between. The CDR3 reads CASSLAGGTDYGYTF. CDR3 DNA: TGTGCCAGCAGCTTAGCTGGGGGGACGGACTATGGCTACACCTTC.

This chain connects TRBV20-1 to TRBJ1-4; D might be TRBD1 (6 bases). Germline loops: CDR1 DFQATT, CDR2 SNEGSKA (reference sequence). The CDR3 consists of 9 residues. In nucleotides, the CDR3 is TGCAGAGGGGGTGAAAAACTGTTTTTT. It codes for CRGGEKLFF.

The V call is TRBV4-3, the J call TRBJ1-4; possibly TRBD1 for D (6 bases). From germline, CDR1 is LGHNA and CDR2 YSLEER. The V end was cut by 2 bases, the J end by 2 bases, with 12 bases between. The CDR3 contains 16 residues. The DNA for the CDR3 is TGCGCCAGCAGCCAACGGCAGGGGCCTACTAATGAAAAACTGTTTTTT. Amino acid sequence: CASSQRQGPTNEKLFF.